This TCR beta chain is from a study of T-cell reconstitution after alpha-beta-depleted transplantation in children. Unique molecular identifiers were used to barcode this TCRbeta library. One entry per CDR3 protein results from TCRdb running MiXCR on the PCR reads. The sample carries hundreds of thousands of distinct CDR3 sequences, around 16% recorded once. The V gene's germline CDR1 is DFQATT and CDR2 SNEGSKA (reference sequence). CDR3 size: 14 residues. The J segment lost 6 bases and the V segment lost 3 bases, leaving 8 bases of the junction unmatched. This clonotype was picked up one time. This receptor was identified in a human donor who donated a stem cell graft to a child with acute myeloid leukemia. V and J are TRBV20-1 and TRBJ2-3, with 8 nucleotides matching TRBD2. Source: PBMCs from the stem cell graft donor, taken from the stem cell graft. Here the CDR3 DNA reads TGCAGTGCTAGGTTGGGGTCTAGCGGGGATACGCAGTATTTT. Translation gives CSARLGSSGDTQYF.